The entry that follows covers one TCR beta chain sequence. The target antigen is unknown. The data derive from a study of T cell responses to AZD1222 COVID-19 vaccine. The overall study: Pooled in the analysis were second doses at about 4 or about 12 weeks.

Study observations and caveats: Across spike, vaccine-associated CD4 TCRs were found, dominant at 160-218 and 743-854.

Sequencing used immunoSEQ multiplex PCR; TCRdb keeps in-frame clones, though not all of them. The sample contains 95,000 to 150,000 clones, about 90% of which appear only once. Germline values: CDR1 DFQATT, CDR2 SNEGSKA (reference sequence). Trimming left V 2 bases short and J 6 bases short, with 5 bases between. The CDR3 is made up of 11 amino acids. The sequence was collected from an adult in good health. The chain couples TRBV20-1 to TRBJ2-1, with D hard to call. The input for sequencing was peripheral blood, taken on day 0 of AZD1222 vaccination. CDR3 sequence: CSARKLNEQFF. In DNA, the CDR3 is TGCAGTGCTAGAAAGCTCAATGAGCAGTTCTTC.